The source of this TCR beta chain is a study of blood T cell repertoires in COVID-19. Assay: immunoSEQ multiplex PCR; the TCRdb copy retains only in-frame clones and omits some. The sample shows roughly 150,000 clones, about four fifths of them seen only once. The CDR3 extends over 15 amino acids. Germline V gene data show CDR1 as SGHRS and CDR2 as YFSETQ. J was trimmed by 2 bases and V by 4 bases; bases with no gene match: 5. The source is a human donor in a cohort sampled during active COVID-19. The rearrangement uses TRBV5-1 and TRBJ1-4; TRBD1 matches 7 bases. Sequences were obtained from peripheral blood. In nucleotides, the CDR3 is TGCGCCAGCAGCAGAACAGGGGCCACTAATGAAAAACTGTTTTTT. Amino acids: CASSRTGATNEKLFF.